The 14 T cell receptor beta chains reported below all come from one sample, sequenced in a study of TIL therapy for anti-PD-1-resistant metastatic lung cancer. Noted time point: pre-treatment sample, taken before nivolumab and TIL therapy. Pleural nodules or supraclavicular lymph nodes made up most of the excised metastases sampled. Sequencing used immunoSEQ v3. Measured with immunoSEQ multiplex PCR; TCRdb has only the in-frame clones, and not every one. The profile shows around 26,000 clones, 63% of them singletons. The material was tumor tissue, obtained at baseline. All receptors come from a woman between 30 and 85 years old with non-small cell lung cancer.

The chain employs TRBV2 and TRBJ2-2; D not certain. Per germline, CDR1 SNHLY and CDR2 FYNNEI. CDR3 length: 15 amino acids. The V end was cut by 0 bases, the J end by 1 base, with 6 bases between. In DNA form, the CDR3 reads TGTGCCAGCAGTGAAGCCGCGGTGAACACCGGGGAGCTGTTTTTT. This sequence encodes CASSEAAVNTGELFF.

The J gene is TRBJ2-1, the V gene TRBV30; D gene uncertain. Germline-derived CDR1 and CDR2 are GTSNPN and SVGIG (reference sequence). V was trimmed by 0 bases and J by 7 bases, leaving 10 bases between them. The CDR3 spans 13 residues. In DNA, the CDR3 is TGTGCCTGGAGTGTGGATCATGGAAATGAGCAGTTCTTC. Its translation: CAWSVDHGNEQFF.

This clone was counted between two and nine times. The chain recombines TRBV11-2 with TRBJ1-2; D is undetermined. The CDR3 totals 13 residues. V was shortened by 1 base and J by 8 bases, with 11 bases between the two germline ends. Germline V gene data show CDR1 as SGHAT and CDR2 as FQNNGV. CDR3 in DNA: TGTGCCAGCAGCTTAGTTCGGGGAGGAGGCTACACCTTC. Residues: CASSLVRGGGYTF.

In nucleotides, the CDR3 is TGTGCCAGCAGCCCTCCTGGACGGGCTAAGTACGAGCAGTACTTC. Translated, it gives CASSPPGRAKYEQYF. The chain employs TRBV7-9 and TRBJ2-7; D is unresolved. Trimming pared 5 bases from V and 4 bases from J, leaving 18 bases between. CDR1 SEHNR and CDR2 FQNEAQ come from the germline V gene (reference sequence). This CDR3 comprises 15 residues.

The chain combines TRBV30 with TRBJ2-7, with D maybe TRBD2 (6 bases). The CDR3 extends over 14 amino acids. Germline CDR1 is GTSNPN and CDR2 is SVGIG (reference sequence). The germline V and J ends were trimmed by 0 bases and 4 bases, with 13 bases remaining between them. Here the CDR3 DNA reads TGTGCCTGGAGTGTTGTGGGAGGAGGATACGAGCAGTACTTC. Encoded protein: CAWSVVGGGYEQYF.

This clone was seen a few times. The CDR3 coding sequence is TGTGCCACCCTTGTCAGCACTAATACGCAGTATTTT. It codes for CATLVSTNTQYF. The chain joins TRBV6-1 to TRBJ2-3; D unclear. The germline V gene encodes CDR1 MNHNS and CDR2 SASEGT. Trimming removed 10 bases from V and 7 bases from J, with 15 bases in between. The CDR3 sequence is 12 residues long.

The chain is built from TRBV20-1 and TRBJ2-7, with D perhaps matching TRBD1 (5 bases). This CDR3 is 11 amino acids long. The V end lost 7 bases, the J end lost 3 bases, and 10 bases lay between the germline ends. Germline V gives CDR1 DFQATT, CDR2 SNEGSKA (reference sequence). The DNA of the CDR3 is TGCAGTGTGGGGCAGAACTACGAGCAGTACTTC. Translation gives CSVGQNYEQYF.

The chain joins TRBV29-1 to TRBJ2-1; D possibly corresponds to TRBD1 (6 bases). Germline V gene sequence: CDR1 SQVTM, CDR2 ANQGSEA. The CDR3 has 11 amino acids. In DNA, the CDR3 is TGCAGTGCAGGGGCTAACAATGAGCAGTTCTTC. It translates to CSAGANNEQFF.

V is TRBV15 and J is TRBJ2-7; 8 bases are a match to TRBD2. Germline V gene sequence: CDR1 LNHNV, CDR2 YYDKDF (reference sequence). CDR3 size: 15 residues. V dropped 0 bases and J dropped 1; count of bases not matched to a gene: 2. CDR3 amino acids: CATSRERGGSYEQYF. The CDR3 DNA reads TGTGCCACCAGCAGAGAACGCGGGGGGTCCTACGAGCAGTACTTC. The variable domain in full, completed from reference TRBV15 and TRBJ2-7, reads DAMVIQNPRYQVTQFGKPVTLSCSQTLNHNVMYWYQQKSSQAPKLLFHYYDKDFNNEADTPDNFQSRRPNTSFCFLDIRSPGLGDTAMYLCATSRERGGSYEQYFGPGTRLTVT.

The chain couples TRBV4-2 to TRBJ2-7; 9 bases agree with TRBD2. This CDR3 has 18 residues. V dropped 1 base and J dropped 4; count of bases not matched to a gene: 14. Germline V gives CDR1 LGHNA, CDR2 YNFKEQ. The CDR3 bases are TGTGCCAGCAGCCAAGCGGTGAGGAGCGGGAGGTCGGCGTACGAGCAGTACTTC. Protein sequence: CASSQAVRSGRSAYEQYF.

The V gene is TRBV19, the J gene TRBJ2-7; 9 bases line up with TRBD1. The V gene end was trimmed by 8 bases and the J gene end by 2 bases; junction bases not matched to a gene: 10. The germline V gene has CDR1 LNHDA and CDR2 SQIVND (reference sequence). CDR3 length equals 15 residues. This CDR3 reads CASRSPGQGTYEQYF. Written as DNA, the CDR3 is TGTGCCAGTCGTTCACCGGGACAGGGAACCTACGAGCAGTACTTC.

This sequence joins TRBV5-1 and TRBJ2-3; 7 nucleotides match TRBD2. CDR1 is SGHRS, CDR2 YFSETQ, per germline. The CDR3 loop spans 16 amino acids. Trimming took 0 bases from V and 4 from J; bases not matched to a gene: 8. CDR3 amino acids: CASSLASGMGADTQYF. In nucleotides, the CDR3 is TGCGCCAGCAGCTTGGCCAGCGGGATGGGGGCAGATACGCAGTATTTT.

The genes are TRBV10-1 and TRBJ2-4; 7 bases fit TRBD2. Unmatched junction bases numbered 10, after V lost 8 bases and J lost 0 bases. CDR1 WNHNN and CDR2 SYGVQD come from the germline V gene (reference sequence). This CDR3 has 16 amino acids. CDR3: CASLTGGRLAKNIQYF. DNA for the CDR3: TGCGCCAGCCTTACCGGGGGGAGACTAGCCAAAAACATTCAGTACTTC.

This chain uses TRBV5-1 with TRBJ2-5, with D perhaps assigned TRBD1 or TRBD2 (5 bases each). Trimming left V 4 bases short and J 5 bases short, with 21 bases between. Germline V gene lookup returns CDR1 SGHRS and CDR2 YFSETQ. This CDR3 contains 16 residues. In DNA form, the CDR3 reads TGCGCCAGCAGCACGGACTCCCGAGGCGCAGGGGAGACCCAGTACTTC. This translates into CASSTDSRGAGETQYF.